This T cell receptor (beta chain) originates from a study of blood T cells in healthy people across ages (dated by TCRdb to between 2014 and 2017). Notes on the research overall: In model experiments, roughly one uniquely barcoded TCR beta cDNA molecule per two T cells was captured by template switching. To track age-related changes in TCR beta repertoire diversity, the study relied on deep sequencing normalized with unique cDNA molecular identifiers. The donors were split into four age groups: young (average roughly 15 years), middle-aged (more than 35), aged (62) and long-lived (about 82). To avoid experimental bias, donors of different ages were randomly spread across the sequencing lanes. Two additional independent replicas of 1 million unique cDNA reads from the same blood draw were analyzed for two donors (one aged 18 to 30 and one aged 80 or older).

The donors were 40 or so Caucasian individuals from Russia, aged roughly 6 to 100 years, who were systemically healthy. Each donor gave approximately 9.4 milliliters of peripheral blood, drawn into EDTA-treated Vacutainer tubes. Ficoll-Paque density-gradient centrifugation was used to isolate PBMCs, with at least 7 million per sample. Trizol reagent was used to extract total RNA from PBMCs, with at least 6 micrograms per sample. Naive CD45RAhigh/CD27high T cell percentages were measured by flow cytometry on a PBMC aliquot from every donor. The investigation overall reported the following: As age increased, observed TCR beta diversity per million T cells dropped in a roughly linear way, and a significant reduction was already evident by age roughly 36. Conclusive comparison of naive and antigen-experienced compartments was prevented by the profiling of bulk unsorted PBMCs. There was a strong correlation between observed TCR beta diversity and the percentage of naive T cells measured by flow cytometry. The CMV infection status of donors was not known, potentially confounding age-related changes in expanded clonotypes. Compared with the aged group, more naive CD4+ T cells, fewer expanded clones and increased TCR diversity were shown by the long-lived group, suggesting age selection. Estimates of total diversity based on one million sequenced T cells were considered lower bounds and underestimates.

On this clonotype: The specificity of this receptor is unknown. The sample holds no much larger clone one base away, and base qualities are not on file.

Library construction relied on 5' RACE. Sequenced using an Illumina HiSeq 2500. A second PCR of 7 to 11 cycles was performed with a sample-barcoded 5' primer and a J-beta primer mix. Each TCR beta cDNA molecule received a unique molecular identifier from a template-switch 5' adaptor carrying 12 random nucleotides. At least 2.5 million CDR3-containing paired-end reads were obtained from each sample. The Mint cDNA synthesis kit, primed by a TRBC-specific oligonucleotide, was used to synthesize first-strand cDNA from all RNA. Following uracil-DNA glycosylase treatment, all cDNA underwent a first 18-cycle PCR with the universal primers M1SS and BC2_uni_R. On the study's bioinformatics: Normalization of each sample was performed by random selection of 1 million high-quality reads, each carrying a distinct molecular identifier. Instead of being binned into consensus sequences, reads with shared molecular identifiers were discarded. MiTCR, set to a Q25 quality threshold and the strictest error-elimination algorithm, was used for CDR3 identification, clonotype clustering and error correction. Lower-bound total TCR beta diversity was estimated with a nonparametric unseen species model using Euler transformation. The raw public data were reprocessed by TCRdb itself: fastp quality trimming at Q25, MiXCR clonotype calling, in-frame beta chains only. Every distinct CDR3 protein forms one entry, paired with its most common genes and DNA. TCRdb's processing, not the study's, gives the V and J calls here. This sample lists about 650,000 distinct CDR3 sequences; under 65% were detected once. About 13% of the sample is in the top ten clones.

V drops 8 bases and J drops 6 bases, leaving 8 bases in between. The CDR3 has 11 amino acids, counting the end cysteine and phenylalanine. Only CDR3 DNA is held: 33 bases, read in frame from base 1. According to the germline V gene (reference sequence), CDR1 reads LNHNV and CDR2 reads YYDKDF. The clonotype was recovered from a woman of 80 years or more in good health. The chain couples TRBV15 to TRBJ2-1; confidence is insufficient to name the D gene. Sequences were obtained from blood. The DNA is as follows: TGTGCCACCGGGAACCGCAATGAGCAGTTCTTC. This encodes CATGNRNEQFF.